The 27 T cell receptor beta chains reported below all come from one sample, sequenced in a study of CD8+CD57+ T cells in acquired aplastic anemia. Genomic DNA was employed as the template in profiling TCR beta VDJ and CDR3. TCRdb independently ran MiXCR on the reads; one entry per CDR3 protein. The sample lists 450,000 to 550,000 distinct CDR3 sequences; around 30% were seen once. An expansion of CD8+CD57+ cells by flow cytometry had been shown in patients chosen for sequencing. Specimen: sorted CD4+, CD8+, or CD8+CD57+ T cells (not recorded which) from PBMCs. These receptors came from a human donor with aplastic anemia.

This chain links TRBV20-1 with TRBJ2-5; maybe TRBD2 (6 bases). The ends were cut back, 5 bases at V and 5 bases at J, with 27 bases in the middle. Germline V gene sequence: CDR1 DFQATT, CDR2 SNEGSKA (reference sequence). The CDR3 contains 17 residues. DNA of the CDR3: TGCAGTGCTCGCCCTCAAGGAGGGTTAGGGATTCTTGAGACCCAGTACTTC. Its translation: CSARPQGGLGILETQYF.

This clonotype was picked up many times. V is TRBV29-1 and J is TRBJ1-3, with unresolved D. The germline V and J ends were trimmed by 4 bases and 0 bases, with 7 bases remaining between them. There are 13 residues in the CDR3. Germline CDR1 and CDR2: SQVTM and ANQGSEA. CDR3 in DNA: TGCAGCGTTGTGCAGAGCTCTGGAAACACCATATATTTT. Residues: CSVVQSSGNTIYF.

V gene TRBV25-1 combines with J gene TRBJ2-7; 15 bases are shared with TRBD2. The V and J ends lost 4 bases and 6 bases, in that order; junction bases with no gene match: 13. CDR3 length equals 18 residues. CDR1 and CDR2 from the germline V gene are MGHDK and SYGVNS. The CDR3 here is CASSGPGTGLAGGAEQYF. The CDR3 DNA reads TGTGCCAGCAGTGGACCAGGCACCGGACTAGCGGGAGGGGCCGAGCAGTACTTC.

This clonotype was seen a handful of times. This chain joins TRBV20-1 and TRBJ2-1; D tentatively reads TRBD1 or TRBD2 (5 bases each). Deletions cut 4 bases from V and 4 bases from J, with 14 bases between. The CDR3 covers 14 residues. The germline gives CDR1 DFQATT, CDR2 SNEGSKA (reference sequence). The CDR3: CSATGDGGYNEQFF. The DNA of the CDR3 is TGCAGTGCTACCGGGGACGGTGGGTACAATGAGCAGTTCTTC.

The chain combines TRBV5-1 with TRBJ1-1; 7 bases line up with TRBD1. The germline gives CDR1 SGHRS, CDR2 YFSETQ. The length of the CDR3 is 16 residues. After removal of 7 bases from V and 4 bases from J, the junction contained 16 bases not matched to a gene. CDR3 amino acids: CASVPSGGSVATEAFF. CDR3 nucleotides: TGCGCCAGCGTCCCCTCAGGGGGTAGCGTGGCCACTGAAGCTTTCTTT.

The chain uses TRBV18 and TRBJ1-2; 7 bases agree with TRBD1. Germline V gives CDR1 KGHSH, CDR2 LQKENI. With V trimmed by 6 bases and J by 7 bases, 8 bases remained unmatched. The CDR3 loop spans 13 amino acids. The CDR3 nucleotides are TGTGCCAGCTCGCAGGGACAGAGCGCTGGCTACACCTTC. Amino acids: CASSQGQSAGYTF.

A few counts support this clonotype. The rearrangement links TRBV6-2 or TRBV6-3 to TRBJ1-1, with D unclear. V dropped 6 bases and J dropped 10 bases, with 21 bases sitting between them. The CDR3 covers 14 residues. In germline, CDR1 is MNHEY, CDR2 SVGEGT. In nucleotides, the CDR3 is TGTGCCAGCAGGCTAGGTGAGAACTACGTCGGAGCTTTCTTT. It codes for CASRLGENYVGAFF.

This clonotype was recorded many times. The rearrangement uses TRBV2 and TRBJ1-4; no definite D call. The CDR3 length is 14 residues. Per germline, CDR1 SNHLY and CDR2 FYNNEI. Trimming pared 5 bases from V and 3 bases from J, leaving 10 bases between. Written as DNA, the CDR3 is TGTGCCAGCAGTCCAACTAGGGCTAATGAAAAACTGTTTTTT. Residues: CASSPTRANEKLFF. The full variable domain, in which reference TRBV2 and TRBJ1-4 provide the parts outside the CDR3, is EPEVTQTPSHQVTQMGQEVILRCVPISNHLYFYWYRQILGQKVEFLVSFYNNEISEKSEIFDDQFSVERPDGSNFTLKIRSTKLEDSAMYFCASSPTRANEKLFFGSGTQLSVL.

This clonotype was seen at least ten times. CDR3 sequence: CASSISTGEAFF. DNA of the CDR3: TGTGCCAGTAGTATTTCGACAGGAGAAGCTTTCTTT. The chain uses TRBV19 and TRBJ1-1; D is perhaps TRBD1 (6 bases). The germline CDR1 and CDR2 sequences are LNHDA and SQIVND (reference sequence). V lost 3 bases and J lost 8, with 10 bases in between. CDR3 length: 12 residues.

J is TRBJ2-5 and V is TRBV5-1; possibly TRBD1 or TRBD2 for D (5 bases each). Germline assignment: CDR1 SGHRS and CDR2 YFSETQ. This CDR3 has 14 residues. V lost 7 bases and J lost 2, with 15 bases in between. The CDR3 sequence: CASRQPGAQETQYF. The DNA for the CDR3 is TGCGCCAGCCGCCAACCCGGGGCTCAAGAGACCCAGTACTTC.

This clonotype was picked up a small number of times. A clone one base away is much larger, so this may be a read error. The chain has TRBV11-2 and TRBJ1-2; D might be TRBD1 (5 bases). CDR1 SGHAT and CDR2 FQNNGV come from the germline V gene. The CDR3 totals 15 residues. In nucleotides, the CDR3 is TGTGCCAGCAGCTTAGATGGGGGGGGAGGCTATGGCTGCACCTTC. Amino acid sequence: CASSLDGGGGYGCTF.

This clonotype has ten or more counts. The V call is TRBV7-2, the J call TRBJ2-6; no clear D. The CDR3 runs 16 residues. V was cut by 5 bases and J by 4 bases, with 15 bases left in between. Germline V gene data show CDR1 as SGHTA and CDR2 as FQGNSA. The DNA for the CDR3 is TGTGCCAGCAGCACCCAGGCGTCTGGCGGGGCCAACGTCCTGACTTTC. Its translation: CASSTQASGGANVLTF.

Only a few counts were recorded for this clonotype. J is TRBJ2-5 and V is TRBV7-9, with D perhaps TRBD1 or TRBD2 (6 bases each). Germline loops: CDR1 SEHNR, CDR2 FQNEAQ (reference sequence). This CDR3 contains 15 residues. Trimming took off 2 bases at V and 1 base at J, with 11 bases between the two ends. DNA of the CDR3: TGTGCCAGCAGCTTAATTGGGGGGCTCCAAGAGACCCAGTACTTC. The encoded protein is CASSLIGGLQETQYF.

To note about this clonotype: One junction end does not reproduce the germline sequence, and a read error may be involved. The V and J genes are TRBV5-1 and TRBJ1-1; D perhaps matches TRBD1 (5 bases). The CDR3 extends over 14 amino acids. The germline V gene encodes CDR1 SGHRS and CDR2 YFSETQ. The DNA of the CDR3 is TGCGCCAGCGGCTTGGGGCAGGGGAACACTGAAGCTTTCTTT. Its translation: CASGLGQGNTEAFF.

This clonotype was recorded many times. The chain links TRBV25-1 to TRBJ1-3, with D uncertain. Germline CDR1 and CDR2: MGHDK and SYGVNS. CDR3 size: 12 residues. Trimming left V 3 bases short and J 2 bases short, with 2 bases between. The CDR3 reads CASSDPGNTIYF. CDR3 DNA: TGTGCCAGCAGTGATCCTGGAAACACCATATATTTT.

This chain connects TRBV10-3 to TRBJ2-3; 10 bases line up with TRBD2. CDR1 ENHRY and CDR2 SYGVKD come from the germline V gene. The CDR3 is 18 amino acids. V lost 4 bases and J lost 5; bases outside the gene matches: 15. In DNA form, the CDR3 reads TGTGCCATCAGTGCGTCTAGCGGGAGCAAGTCAGGGGTAGATACGCAGTATTTT. Translation gives CAISASSGSKSGVDTQYF.

The chain carries TRBV2 and TRBJ2-7; tentatively, D is TRBD2 (6 bases). There are 13 residues in the CDR3. V lost 7 bases, J lost 7 bases, and 17 bases lay in between. Per the germline V gene, CDR1 is SNHLY and CDR2 is FYNNEI. CDR3 protein: CASIRTGVEEQYF. The CDR3 DNA follows: TGTGCCAGCATCCGGACGGGGGTAGAGGAGCAGTACTTC.

The rearrangement links TRBV20-1 to TRBJ1-1, with 9 bases lining up with TRBD1. The CDR3 is 14 amino acids. Germline V gene lookup returns CDR1 DFQATT and CDR2 SNEGSKA (reference sequence). Trimming cost V 3 bases and J 6 bases; bases outside gene matches: 8. The CDR3 DNA follows: TGCAGTGCTAGTAGGACAGGGGCATTCGCTGAAGCTTTCTTT. This translates into CSASRTGAFAEAFF.

There are a few counts of this clonotype. CDR3 sequence (DNA): TGTGCCAGCAGCTTGGCGACAGGGTTTGACGGCTACACCTTC. It is translated as CASSLATGFDGYTF. This chain connects TRBV5-6 to TRBJ1-2; TRBD1 matches at 7 bases. J was trimmed by 8 bases and V by 0 bases; bases with no gene match: 7. CDR3 length: 14 residues. Germline V gives CDR1 SGHDT, CDR2 YYEEEE.

The chain recombines TRBV5-5 with TRBJ2-5; 9 bases are shared with TRBD2. J lost 6 bases, V lost 4 bases, and 7 bases had no gene match. Looked up from germline, CDR1 is SGHKS and CDR2 is YYEKEE (reference sequence). The CDR3 extends over 14 amino acids. CDR3: CASSPTAGGKTQYF. CDR3 DNA: TGTGCCAGCAGCCCAACAGCGGGAGGAAAGACCCAGTACTTC. The variable domain in full, completed from reference TRBV5-5 and TRBJ2-5, reads DAGVTQSPTHLIKTRGQQVTLRCSPISGHKSVSWYQQVLGQGPQFIFQYYEKEERGRGNFPDRFSARQFPNYSSELNVNALLLGDSALYLCASSPTAGGKTQYFGPGTRLLVL.

This clonotype turned up a few times. The chain has TRBV2 and TRBJ2-7, with 7 positions matching TRBD1. Trimming at V came to 2 bases and at J to 5 bases, leaving 9 bases not matched to a gene. CDR1 and CDR2 (germline): SNHLY, FYNNEI. The CDR3 totals 15 residues. The CDR3 loop reads CASSERPQGNDEQYF. Written as DNA, the CDR3 is TGTGCCAGCAGTGAAAGGCCACAGGGGAACGACGAGCAGTACTTC.

This clonotype was detected ten times or more. This rearrangement joins TRBV2 to TRBJ1-5; D not certain. Deletions cut 4 bases from V and 6 bases from J, with 13 bases between. The germline gives CDR1 SNHLY, CDR2 FYNNEI. The CDR3 is 14 residues long. This CDR3 is CASSASAASQPQHF. The DNA of the CDR3 is TGTGCCAGCAGTGCCTCCGCGGCGAGTCAGCCCCAGCATTTT.

The J gene is TRBJ2-4, the V gene TRBV11-2; TRBD1 might be the D (6 bases). Germline lookup yields CDR1 SGHAT and CDR2 FQNNGV. The CDR3 length is 14 residues. With 5 bases removed from V and 7 bases from J, the gap between germline ends came to 15 bases. The CDR3 protein is CASSHRDTKNIQYF. As DNA, the CDR3 is TGTGCCAGCAGCCACCGGGACACTAAGAACATTCAGTACTTC.

CDR3 in amino acids: CASSQAGRGNTESSYNEQFF. In DNA, the CDR3 is TGTGCCAGCAGCCAAGCAGGGAGAGGAAACACCGAAAGCTCCTACAATGAGCAGTTCTTC. The genes are TRBV4-2 and TRBJ2-1; the D gene could be TRBD1 or TRBD2 (5 bases each). The CDR3 is 20 amino acids. Germline V gives CDR1 LGHNA, CDR2 YNFKEQ. V lost 1 base and J 0 bases, leaving 22 bases between the germline ends.

This clonotype was recorded a few times. The chain combines TRBV19 with TRBJ1-2; no clear D. V was clipped by 6 bases and J by 4 bases, with 15 bases between them. Per the germline V gene, CDR1 is LNHDA and CDR2 is SQIVND (reference sequence). This CDR3 spans 14 amino acids. CDR3: CASSQAGKAYGYTF. CDR3 bases: TGTGCCAGTAGCCAGGCCGGCAAAGCCTATGGCTACACCTTC.

J is TRBJ2-7 and V is TRBV5-1; TRBD1 aligns across 9 bases. The CDR3 spans 16 residues. With 5 bases clipped from V and 0 bases from J, the junction kept 9 bases outside the gene matches. Looked up from germline, CDR1 is SGHRS and CDR2 is YFSETQ. The CDR3 coding sequence is TGCGCCAGCAGTTATGATCGGGACAGGGTCTCCTACGAGCAGTACTTC. Translating gives CASSYDRDRVSYEQYF.

V and J are TRBV2 and TRBJ2-3; D gene unclear. Germline-derived CDR1 and CDR2 are SNHLY and FYNNEI. The CDR3 runs 13 residues. Trimming shortened V by 8 bases and J by 6 bases, and 15 bases separated the two germline ends. CDR3 bases: TGTGCCAGCCTAACATACGTTCGGGATACGCAGTATTTT. It yields the protein CASLTYVRDTQYF.